A selection of T cell receptor beta chains follows, all from one sample in a study of CD8 T cell repertoires and HIV-1 epitope variants. Assay used: immunoSEQ multiplex PCR; TCRdb lists only in-frame clones, some missing. Of about 5,200 clones in the sample, less than 70% were seen once. Antigen specificity for these receptors is unknown. The specimen was cultured CD8+ T cells derived from PBMCs. The receptors originated from a male donor with HIV. Both conserved end residues are part of each CDR3.

TRBV11-2,CASSLATGTYNEQFF
TRBV27,CASREQNTEAFF
TRBV7-8,CASSLEGEAVNTGELFF
TRBV6-5,CASSPYRGGEQYF
TRBV4-3,CASSQTRQVPWDEQYF
TRBV2,CASRMGGGWTDTQYF
TRBV21-1,CASSRSPGLAGGPSGELFF
TRBV27,CASSAAAQYF
TRBV7-3,CASSPQQGDYEQYF
TRBV6-1,CASMSSTGTGELFF